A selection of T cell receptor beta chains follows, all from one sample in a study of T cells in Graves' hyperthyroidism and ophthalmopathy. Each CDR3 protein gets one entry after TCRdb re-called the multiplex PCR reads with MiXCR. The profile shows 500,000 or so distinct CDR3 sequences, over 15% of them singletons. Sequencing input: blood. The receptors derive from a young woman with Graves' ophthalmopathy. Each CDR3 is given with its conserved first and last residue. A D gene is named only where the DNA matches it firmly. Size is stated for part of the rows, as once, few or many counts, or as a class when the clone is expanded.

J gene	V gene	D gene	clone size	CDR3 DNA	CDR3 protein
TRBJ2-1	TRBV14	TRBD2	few	TGTGCCAGCAGAGGGGCGGGGGGCTCCTACAATGAGCAGTTCTTC	CASRGAGGSYNEQFF
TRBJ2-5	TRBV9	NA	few	TGTGCCGGGGCCCACCTGTACTGGCAAGAGACCCAGTACTTC	CAGAHLYWQETQYF
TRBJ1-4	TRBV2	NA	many	TGTGCCAGCAGTCCCCAGAGAGGGGAGGGAAGAAACGAAAAACTGTTTTTT	CASSPQRGEGRNEKLFF
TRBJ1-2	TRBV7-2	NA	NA	TGTGCCAGCAGCTTAGATGGCAGGGTTGGAGGCTACACCTTC	CASSLDGRVGGYTF
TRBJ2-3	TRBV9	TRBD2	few	TGTGCCAGCAGCGTCGGGACTAGCAGCACAGATACGCAGTATTTT	CASSVGTSSTDTQYF
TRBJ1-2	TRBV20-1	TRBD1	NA	TGCAGTGCTAGAGTAGTACGGACAGGGTATGGCTACACCTTC	CSARVVRTGYGYTF
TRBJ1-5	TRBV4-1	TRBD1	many	TGCGCCAGCAGCCAAATGGGACAGGGCGGGCAGCCCCAGCATTTT	CASSQMGQGGQPQHF
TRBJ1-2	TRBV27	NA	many	TGTGCCAGCAGTTCCAATAGGCCCCTTTCCCCGGAGGGCTATGGCTACACCTTC	CASSSNRPLSPEGYGYTF
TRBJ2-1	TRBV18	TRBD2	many	TGTGCCAGCTCACCACCCAGGACTAGTACCAATGAGCAGTTCTTC	CASSPPRTSTNEQFF
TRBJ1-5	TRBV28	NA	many	TGTGCCAGCAGTTTATCCTTAAATCAGCCCCAGCATTTT	CASSLSLNQPQHF
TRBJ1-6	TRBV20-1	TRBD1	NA	TGCAGTGCTCCGCAAAAGTACAGGGGTGGAAATTCACCCCTCCACTTT	CSAPQKYRGGNSPLHF
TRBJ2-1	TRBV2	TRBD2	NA	TGTGCCAGCAGTGAAGCGCGGGGACTAGCGGGGGGGCCCCTCCTACACAATGAGCAGTTCTTC	CASSEARGLAGGPLLHNEQFF
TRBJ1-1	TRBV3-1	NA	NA	TGTGCCAGCAGCCTAAAAGGGATGGGGGACACTGAAGCTTTCTTT	CASSLKGMGDTEAFF
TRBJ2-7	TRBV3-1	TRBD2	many	TGTGCCAGCAGCCATAGCGGGGCGACGTACTTC	CASSHSGATYF
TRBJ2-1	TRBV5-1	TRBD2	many	TGCGCCAGCAGCGTACCGGGACTAGCGGGAGTCAATGAGCAGTTCTTC	CASSVPGLAGVNEQFF
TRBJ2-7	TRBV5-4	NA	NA	TGTGCCAGCAGCCTATCCCCTGGACAGAAGAACTACGAGCAGTACTTC	CASSLSPGQKNYEQYF
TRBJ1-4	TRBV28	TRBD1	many	TGTGCCAGCAGTACCGGGACAGGCGGGGGAAAACTGTTTTTT	CASSTGTGGGKLFF
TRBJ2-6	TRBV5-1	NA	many	TGCGCCAGCAGCTCGACCCGGGATACCTCCTCTGGGGCCAACGTCCTGACTTTC	CASSSTRDTSSGANVLTF
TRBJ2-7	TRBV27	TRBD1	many	TGTGCCAGCCTCAAGGGGTGGGACAGACCCTACGAGCAGTACTTC	CASLKGWDRPYEQYF
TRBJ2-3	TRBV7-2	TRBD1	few	TGTGCCAGCAGCTTTCAGACAGGGGGCACAGATACGCAGTATTTT	CASSFQTGGTDTQYF
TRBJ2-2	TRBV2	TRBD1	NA	TGTGCCAGCAGCGGACGGGACAGGGTGGGCACCGGGGAGCTGTTTTTT	CASSGRDRVGTGELFF
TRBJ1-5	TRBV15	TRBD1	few	TGTGCCACCAGCAGAGACGAAGGACAGGTAGATCAGCCCCAGCATTTT	CATSRDEGQVDQPQHF
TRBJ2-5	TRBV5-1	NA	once	TGCGCCAGCAGCTTTATGGGAACAGGGTCTAGCGGCCAAGAGACCCAGTACTTC	CASSFMGTGSSGQETQYF
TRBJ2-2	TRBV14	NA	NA	TGTGCCAGCAGCCCTCCCGGGACGTACACCGGGGAGCTGTTTTTT	CASSPPGTYTGELFF
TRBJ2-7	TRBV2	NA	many	TGTGCCAGCAGTGAAATGGGCGGAAAGGGCCGAGGGGGGCAGTACTTC	CASSEMGGKGRGGQYF
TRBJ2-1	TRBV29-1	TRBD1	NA	TGCAGCGTTGACGGCCGACAGGGAGCGGCCCCTTCCTACAATGAGCAGTTCTTC	CSVDGRQGAAPSYNEQFF
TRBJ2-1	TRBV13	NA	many	TGTGCCAGCAGCACAGGACTCCCTCGGAATGAGCAGTTCTTC	CASSTGLPRNEQFF
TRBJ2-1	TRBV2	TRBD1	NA	TGTGCCAGCAGTGAAGGGACAGGGGGGCGGAATGAGCAGTTCTTC	CASSEGTGGRNEQFF
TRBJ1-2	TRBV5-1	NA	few	TGCGCCAGCAGCCCTACAGGAGACTACAACTATGGCTACACCTTC	CASSPTGDYNYGYTF
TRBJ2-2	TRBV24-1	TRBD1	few	TGTGCCACCAAGACAGGGTCAACCGGGGAGCTGTTTTTT	CATKTGSTGELFF
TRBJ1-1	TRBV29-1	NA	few	TGCAGCGTTGCAGTCGGGCCGGGGACTGAAGCTTTCTTT	CSVAVGPGTEAFF
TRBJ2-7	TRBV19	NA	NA	TGTGCCAGCTCTGGGGGACACCTATACGAGCAGTACTTC	CASSGGHLYEQYF
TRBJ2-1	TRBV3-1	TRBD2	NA	TGTGCTAGCCCCGGGACTAGCGCTTACAATGAGCAGTTCTTC	CASPGTSAYNEQFF
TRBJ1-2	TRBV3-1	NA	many	TGTGCCAGCAGCCAAGGTGAACACCCAACCCGTGGCTACACCTTC	CASSQGEHPTRGYTF
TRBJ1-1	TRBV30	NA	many	TGTGCCTGGAGCTTCATGAACACTGAAGCTTTCTTT	CAWSFMNTEAFF
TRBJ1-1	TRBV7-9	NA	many	TGTGCCAGCAGCTTACCCCCCGGGGTCAACACTGAAGCTTTCTTT	CASSLPPGVNTEAFF
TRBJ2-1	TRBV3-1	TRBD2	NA	TGTGCCAGTAGTCAAAGCGGGAGCGCAGGCGAGCAGTTCTTC	CASSQSGSAGEQFF
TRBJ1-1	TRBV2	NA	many	TGTGCCAGCGGGGTGTTAAGCACTGAAGCTTTCTTT	CASGVLSTEAFF
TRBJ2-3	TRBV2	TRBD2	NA	TGTGTCAGCGGGGCACTTCACCCGCAGTATTTT	CVSGALHPQYF
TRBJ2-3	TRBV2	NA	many	TGTGCCAGCAGTGAGACTACCTCTAGCACAGATACGCAGTATTTT	CASSETTSSTDTQYF
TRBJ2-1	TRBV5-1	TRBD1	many	TGCGCCAGCAGCTTCCCACAGGGGGTACACAATGAGCAGTTCTTC	CASSFPQGVHNEQFF
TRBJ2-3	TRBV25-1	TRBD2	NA	TGTGCCAGCAGTGACGGTTTGGGACTAGCCACGACAGATACGCAGTATTTT	CASSDGLGLATTDTQYF